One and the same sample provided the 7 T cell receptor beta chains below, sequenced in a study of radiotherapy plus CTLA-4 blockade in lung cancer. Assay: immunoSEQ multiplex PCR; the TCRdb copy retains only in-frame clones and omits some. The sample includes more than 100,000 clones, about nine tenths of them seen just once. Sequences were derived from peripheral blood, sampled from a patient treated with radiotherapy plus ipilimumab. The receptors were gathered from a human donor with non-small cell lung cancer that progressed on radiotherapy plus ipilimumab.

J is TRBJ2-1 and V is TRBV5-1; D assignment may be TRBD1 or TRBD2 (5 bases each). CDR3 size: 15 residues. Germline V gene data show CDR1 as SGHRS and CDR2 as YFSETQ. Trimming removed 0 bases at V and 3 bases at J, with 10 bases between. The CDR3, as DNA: TGCGCCAGCAGCTTGGCTGGGACCCACTACAATGAGCAGTTCTTC. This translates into CASSLAGTHYNEQFF.

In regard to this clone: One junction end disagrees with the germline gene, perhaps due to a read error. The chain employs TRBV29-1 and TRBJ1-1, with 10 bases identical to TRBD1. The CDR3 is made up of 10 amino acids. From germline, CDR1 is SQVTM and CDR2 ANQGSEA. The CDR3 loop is CSVLGTGATF. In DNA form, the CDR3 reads TGCAGCGTCCTCGGGACAGGGGCAACCTTT.

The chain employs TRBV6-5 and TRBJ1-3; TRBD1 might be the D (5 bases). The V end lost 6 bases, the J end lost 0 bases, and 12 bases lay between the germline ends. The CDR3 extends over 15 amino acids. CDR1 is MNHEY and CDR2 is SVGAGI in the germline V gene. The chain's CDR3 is CASRTGRNSGNTIYF. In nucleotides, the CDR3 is TGTGCCAGCAGAACGGGACGGAACTCTGGAAACACCATATATTTT.

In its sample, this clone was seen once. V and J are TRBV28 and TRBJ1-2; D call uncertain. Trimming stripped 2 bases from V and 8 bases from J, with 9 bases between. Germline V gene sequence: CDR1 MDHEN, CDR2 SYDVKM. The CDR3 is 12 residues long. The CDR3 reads CASSLGSQGYTF. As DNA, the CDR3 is TGTGCCAGCAGTTTAGGGTCACAGGGCTACACCTTC.

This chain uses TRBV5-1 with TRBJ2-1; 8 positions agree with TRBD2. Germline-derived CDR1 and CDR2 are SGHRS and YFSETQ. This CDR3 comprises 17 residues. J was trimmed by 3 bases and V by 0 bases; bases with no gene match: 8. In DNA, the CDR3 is TGCGCCAGCAGCTTGGTCCCCCCGACTAGCGACTACAATGAGCAGTTCTTC. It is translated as CASSLVPPTSDYNEQFF.

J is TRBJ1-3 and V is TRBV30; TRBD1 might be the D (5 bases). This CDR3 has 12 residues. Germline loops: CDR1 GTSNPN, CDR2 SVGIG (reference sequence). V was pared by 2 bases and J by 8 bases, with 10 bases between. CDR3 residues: CAWSFGGDTIYF. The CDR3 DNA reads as TGTGCCTGGAGTTTCGGGGGGGACACCATATATTTT. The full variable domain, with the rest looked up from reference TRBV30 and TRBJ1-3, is SQTIHQWPATLVQPVGSPLSLECTVEGTSNPNLYWYRQAAGRGLQLLFYSVGIGQISSEVPQNLSASRPQDRQFILSSKKLLLSDSGFYLCAWSFGGDTIYFGEGSWLTVV.

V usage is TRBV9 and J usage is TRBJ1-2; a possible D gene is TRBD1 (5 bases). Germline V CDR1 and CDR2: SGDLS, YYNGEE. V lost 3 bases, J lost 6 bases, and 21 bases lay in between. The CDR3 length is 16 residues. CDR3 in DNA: TGTGCCAGCAGCGCCGACCCAAGGGGATATTGGGATGGCTACACCTTC. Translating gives CASSADPRGYWDGYTF.